The entry below describes one T cell receptor (beta chain). Its antigen is undetermined. The sample comes from a study of identical twins. Overall study findings and caveats: Cross-sectional statistics, not tracking of the same donors, supported the conclusions. With monozygotic twins, out-of-frame TCR alpha sharing exceeded what models estimated.

This CDR3 contains 13 residues. Germline trimming cut 6 bases from V and 7 bases from J; bases unmatched to any gene: 4. Germline CDR1 and CDR2: SGHVS and FNYEAQ. One entry per CDR3 protein, called by TCRdb with MiXCR from the 5' RACE reads. The table records approximately 410,000 distinct CDR3 sequences, less than 20% of them present only once. The chain recombines TRBV7-6 with TRBJ2-1; 9 nucleotides line up with TRBD2. The sequenced sample consisted of naive T cells sorted from blood. The origin of this receptor is a man in his forties or fifties in good health. CDR3 in amino acids: CASRRLADNEQFF. In DNA, the CDR3 is TGTGCCAGCAGACGACTAGCGGATAATGAGCAGTTCTTC.